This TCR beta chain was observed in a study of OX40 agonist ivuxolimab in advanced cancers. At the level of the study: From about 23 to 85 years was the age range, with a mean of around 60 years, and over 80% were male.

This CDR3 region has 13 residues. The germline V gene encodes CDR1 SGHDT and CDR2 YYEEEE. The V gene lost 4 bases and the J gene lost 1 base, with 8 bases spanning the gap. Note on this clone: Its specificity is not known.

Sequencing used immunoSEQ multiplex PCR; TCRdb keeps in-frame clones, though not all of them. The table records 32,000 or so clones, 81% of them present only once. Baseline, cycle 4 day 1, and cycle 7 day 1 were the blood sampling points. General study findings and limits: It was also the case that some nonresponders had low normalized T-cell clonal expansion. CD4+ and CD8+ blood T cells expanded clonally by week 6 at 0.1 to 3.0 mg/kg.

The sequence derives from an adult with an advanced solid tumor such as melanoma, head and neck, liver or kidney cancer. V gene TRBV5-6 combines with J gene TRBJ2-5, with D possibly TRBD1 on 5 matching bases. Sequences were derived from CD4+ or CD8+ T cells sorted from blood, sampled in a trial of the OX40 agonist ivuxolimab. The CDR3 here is CASSPDSQETQYF. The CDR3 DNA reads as TGTGCCAGCAGCCCTGACAGCCAAGAGACCCAGTACTTC.